This T cell receptor beta chain appears in the sequencing data of a study of high-grade serous ovarian cancer treatment subgroups. Whole-study context: On average, 14,192 reads and roughly 7,000 unique TCR beta rearrangements were obtained per sample.

Notes on the study in general: The analyses considered CDR3 and ignored CDR1 and CDR2.

Tumor tissue was taken before any definitive surgery or chemotherapy was given. J lost 6 bases, V lost 0 bases, and 8 bases had no gene match. The germline gives CDR1 LGHNA, CDR2 YNFKEQ. The CDR3 has 16 amino acids. Only in-frame clones appear in the TCRdb table, and some are missing; sequencing was by immunoSEQ multiplex PCR. The data contain over 850 clones, about 80% of them seen just once; the ten biggest clones take up around 20%. As to this clone: Its antigen is unknown.

The clonotype comes from a human donor with high-grade serous ovarian cancer. This chain connects TRBV4-2 to TRBJ2-7; 10 bases align to TRBD2. The sequencing sample was made of tumor tissue. The CDR3 DNA reads TGTGCCAGCAGCCAAGATGGAACTAGCGGGACTCGCGAGCAGTACTTC. Its translation is CASSQDGTSGTREQYF.